This T cell receptor (beta chain) was sequenced during a study of blood T cells in healthy people across ages (dated by TCRdb to 2014 to 2015). Looking at the study overall: Template switching captured roughly one uniquely barcoded TCR beta cDNA molecule per two T cells in model experiments. Age-related changes in TCR beta repertoire diversity were measured in the study by deep sequencing normalized with unique cDNA molecular identifiers. The donors were split into four age groups: young (average 16 years), middle-aged (39), aged (62) and long-lived (over 75). Donors of different ages were randomly distributed across sequencing lanes to avoid experimental bias. Two additional independent replicas of 1 million unique cDNA reads from the same blood draw were analyzed for two donors (one aged 18 to 30 and one aged 80 or older). The paper's findings and limits, for the study overall: Because donor CMV infection status was unknown, age-related changes in expanded clonotypes were potentially confounded. There was a strong correlation between observed TCR beta diversity and the percentage of naive T cells measured by flow cytometry. Since profiling was done on bulk unsorted PBMCs, naive and antigen-experienced compartments could not be conclusively compared. Compared with the aged group, the long-lived group had more naive CD4+ T cells, fewer expanded clones and increased TCR diversity, suggesting age selection. Observed TCR beta diversity per million T cells fell roughly linearly with age, and a significant reduction was already apparent by age approximately 41. Estimates of total diversity based on one million sequenced T cells were regarded as lower bounds and as underestimates.

Libraries came from 5' RACE. Sequenced on an Illumina HiSeq 2500. The second PCR ran for roughly 7 to 11 cycles and used a J-beta primer mix along with a sample-barcoded 5' primer. Each TCR beta cDNA molecule received a unique molecular identifier from a template-switch 5' adaptor carrying 12 random nucleotides. Each sample yielded at least 2.5 million CDR3-containing paired-end reads. The Mint cDNA synthesis kit, primed by a TRBC-specific oligonucleotide, was used to synthesize first-strand cDNA from all RNA. Following uracil-DNA glycosylase treatment, all cDNA underwent a first 18-cycle PCR with the universal primers M1SS and BC2_uni_R. The authors processed their data as follows. Normalization of each sample was performed by random selection of 1 million high-quality reads, each carrying a distinct molecular identifier. Reads sharing molecular identifiers were discarded rather than binned into consensus sequences. MiTCR, set to a Q25 quality threshold and the strictest error-elimination algorithm, was used for CDR3 identification, clonotype clustering and error correction. Lower-bound total TCR beta diversity was estimated with a nonparametric unseen species model using Euler transformation. TCRdb ran its own pipeline on the public reads, namely fastp trimming at Q25 and MiXCR clone calling, and kept in-frame beta chains. Rows merge per CDR3 protein into single entries with the most common DNA and genes. For this entry, the V and J calls and clone size follow TCRdb and not the study's own pipeline. This sample gives hundreds of thousands of distinct CDR3 sequences in total; roughly 58% of them show up just once. 30% to 45% of the sample rests with the top ten.

CDR1 and CDR2 were assigned from the germline V gene (reference sequence) as MNHNY and SVGAGI. The CDR3, cysteine through phenylalanine, is 14 amino acids long. Only CDR3 DNA is held: 42 bases, read in frame from base 1. V is reduced by 5 bases and J by 3 bases, leaving a spacing of 11 bases between them. With regard to this clonotype: Its antigen target is currently unknown. No base-level quality is on record; no much larger clone is a single base apart.

Donors were a few dozen systemically healthy Caucasian individuals from Russia aged roughly 6 to 95 years. Each donor gave 8.5 to 10 milliliters of peripheral blood, collected into EDTA-treated Vacutainer tubes. Ficoll-Paque density-gradient centrifugation was used to isolate PBMCs, with at least 7 million obtained per sample. Trizol reagent was used to extract total RNA from the PBMCs, yielding at least 5.5 micrograms per sample. For every donor, flow cytometry on a PBMC aliquot measured the percentage of naive CD45RAhigh/CD27high T cells. What was sequenced was blood. The receptor was derived from a man between 60 and 75 years old in good health. This sequence uses TRBV6-6 and TRBJ2-1, with no D gene named confidently. The encoded CDR3 is CASSDNQRYNEQFF. The sequenced DNA is TGTGCCAGCAGTGACAACCAGCGCTACAATGAGCAGTTCTTC.